This T cell receptor beta chain was captured by sequencing in a study of blood T cell repertoires in COVID-19. The CDR3 consists of 15 residues. Germline V gives CDR1 LNHDA, CDR2 SQIVND (reference sequence). The ends were cut back, 5 bases at V and 0 bases at J, with 13 bases in the middle. TCRdb's copy holds only in-frame clones and misses some; the assay was immunoSEQ multiplex PCR. The sample contains tens of thousands of clones, roughly 90% of which appear only once. The sequencing input was peripheral blood. The TCR was taken from a man in his 60s with acute or convalescent COVID-19. The chain joins TRBV19 to TRBJ1-1, with D perhaps TRBD1 (6 bases). DNA of the CDR3: TGTGCCAGTAGTCCGCGGACAGCCTTGAACACTGAAGCTTTCTTT. Its protein is CASSPRTALNTEAFF.